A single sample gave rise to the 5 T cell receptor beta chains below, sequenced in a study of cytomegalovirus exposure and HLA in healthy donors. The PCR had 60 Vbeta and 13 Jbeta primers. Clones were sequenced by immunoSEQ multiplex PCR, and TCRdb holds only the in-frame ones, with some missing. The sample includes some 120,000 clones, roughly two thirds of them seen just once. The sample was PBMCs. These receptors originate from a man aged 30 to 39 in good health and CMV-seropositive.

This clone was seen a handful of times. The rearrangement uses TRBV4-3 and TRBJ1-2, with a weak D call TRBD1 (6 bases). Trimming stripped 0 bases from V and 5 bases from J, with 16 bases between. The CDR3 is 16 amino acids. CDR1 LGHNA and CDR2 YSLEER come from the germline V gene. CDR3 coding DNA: TGCGCCAGCAGCCAAGAGGGACACCTACTATTTTATGGCTACACCTTC. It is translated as CASSQEGHLLFYGYTF.

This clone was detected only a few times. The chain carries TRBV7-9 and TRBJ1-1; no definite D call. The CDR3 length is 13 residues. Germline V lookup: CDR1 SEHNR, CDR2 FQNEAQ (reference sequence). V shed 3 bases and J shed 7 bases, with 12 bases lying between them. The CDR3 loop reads CASSFEYHGEAFF. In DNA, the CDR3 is TGTGCCAGCAGCTTCGAGTACCATGGTGAAGCTTTCTTT.

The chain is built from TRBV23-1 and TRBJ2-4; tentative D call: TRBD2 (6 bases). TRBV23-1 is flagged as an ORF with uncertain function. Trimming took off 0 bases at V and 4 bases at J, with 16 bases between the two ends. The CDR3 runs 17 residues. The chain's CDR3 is CASSQSGRRGKKNIQYF. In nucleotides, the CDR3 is TGCGCCAGCAGTCAATCGGGTCGACGCGGGAAGAAAAACATTCAGTACTTC.

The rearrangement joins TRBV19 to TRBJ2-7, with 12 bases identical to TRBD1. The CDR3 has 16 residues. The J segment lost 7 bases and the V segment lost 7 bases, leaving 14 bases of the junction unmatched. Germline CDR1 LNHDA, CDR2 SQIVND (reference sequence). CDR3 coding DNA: TGTGCCAGTACTCAGGGACAGGGGGCGAATATGGGTGAGCAGTACTTC. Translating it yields CASTQGQGANMGEQYF.

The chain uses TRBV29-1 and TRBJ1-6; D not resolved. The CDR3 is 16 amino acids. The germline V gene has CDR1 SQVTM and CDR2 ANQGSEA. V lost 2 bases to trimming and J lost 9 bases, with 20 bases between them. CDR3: CSVEIAAAGGGSPLHF. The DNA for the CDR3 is TGCAGCGTTGAAATTGCGGCAGCCGGAGGCGGTTCACCCCTCCACTTT.